The entry below gives a single TCR beta chain sequence along with its context. Its antigen specificity is not known. No much larger clone is present one base from it, and per-base qualities are unavailable. The germline V end is reduced by 5 bases and the J end by 2 bases; junction bases left unmatched: 3. The germline V gene (reference sequence) provides CDR1 MNHNY and CDR2 SVGAGI. The CDR3, from cysteine to phenylalanine, totals 14 residues. The DNA shown is the 42-base CDR3, in frame from base 1. The EasySep Human CD8+ T Cell Enrichment Kit was used on day 10 to isolate CD8+ T cells from every culture. This sample was taken from a study of CD8 T cell repertoires and HIV-1 epitope variants (dated by TCRdb to about 2020). Background for the entire study: In separate culture wells, T cells were stimulated with each of twenty-five peptides that represented autologous and known Gag and Nef epitope variants. The control conditions were a CMV, EBV and flu peptide pool, the Ebola AY9 epitope as a negative control, and a well with no peptide. The epitopes tested covered three Gag epitope families plus Nef HW9 and YT9. Using the EasySep Human T Cell Enrichment Kit, T cells were enriched and then co-cultured with an equal number of autologous T cell-negative cells acting as antigen-presenting cells. For around 9 days the cultures were kept in IMDM with gentamicin, and on days 3 and 7 half of the media was changed with IL-2, IL-7 and IL-15 added. An aliquot of 1M T cells was set aside as an uncultured baseline condition, separate from the approximately 80 T cell cultures. A total of about 87 T cell cultures were run, with each culture condition done in triplicate except for one peptide, which was done in duplicate.

The study at large found these results: Roughly 10 antigen-specific TCR beta clonotypes were identified, and about 6 of them appeared cross-reactive for autologous or known escape epitope variants. The assay could identify only TCR beta chains and pointed to proliferation in response to antigen, not to T cell function or cytokine profile. The Nef KF9 family was recognized by five clonotypes and the HW9 family by one, and no responses to the TAALDMSHF plasma variant were observed.

TCR beta CDR3 regions were sequenced at survey depth on the immunoSEQ platform. The QIAamp DNA micro kit was used to extract genomic DNA from every cultured and uncultured CD8+ T cell population. The study's own analysis went as follows. Samples with fewer than 5,000 productive reads were excluded, which removed about 7% of the roughly 80 HIV peptide-stimulated cultures. Sequences were trimmed to CDR3 by a MANAFEST web app, and nonproductive sequences, CDR3s under 5 amino acids, and sequences not starting with C or ending with F/W were removed. Clonotypes were classified as antigen-specific only if expansion was observed in at least 2 of 3 replicates versus the no-peptide control at FDR 0.01, only within one epitope family. A frequency at least fivefold higher than in wells stimulated with peptides from other epitope families was additionally required for specific clonotypes. TCRdb's version of the immuneACCESS table is confined to in-frame rearrangements and falls short of the full clone set. An unresolved V gene accounts for under half of the shortfall where checked; the remainder is of unknown origin. The DNA gave D and trimming, while V, J and clone size come from that table. A total of around 5,000 clones appear in this sample, 66% of them only once. Around 43% of the sample is in the top ten clones.

The material sequenced was cultured CD8+ T cells derived from PBMCs. The chain links TRBV6-6 with TRBJ1-3, with 7 central nucleotides matching TRBD1. The sequence was obtained from a male donor with HIV. The nucleotide sequence reads as follows: TGTGCCAGCAGTCCTCAGGGGGCTGGAAACACCATATATTTT. Its product reads: CASSPQGAGNTIYF.